The 18 T cell receptor beta chains given below trace back to one sample, sequenced in a study of cytomegalovirus exposure and HLA in healthy donors. The PCR ran on 60 Vbeta and 13 Jbeta primers. Sequencing was performed with immunoSEQ multiplex PCR; in TCRdb, only in-frame clones are kept and a portion is missing. This repertoire shows over 100,000 clones, 75% to 90% found once; its top ten account for about 2%. Specimen: PBMCs. Every receptor here comes from a man aged 25 to 45 in good health and CMV-seronegative.

The chain recombines TRBV7-2 with TRBJ1-2; 7 bases are a match to TRBD1. The CDR3 is 13 residues long. Looked up from germline, CDR1 is SGHTA and CDR2 is FQGNSA. Losses at the gene ends were 6 bases for V and 8 bases for J; bases not matched to a gene: 9. The CDR3 coding sequence is TGTGCCAGCAGTCTAGGACCGGGACAGGGCTACACCTTC. Its protein is CASSLGPGQGYTF. The whole variable domain, filled in from reference TRBV7-2 and TRBJ1-2, reads GAGVSQSPSNKVTEKGKDVELRCDPISGHTALYWYRQSLGQGLEFLIYFQGNSAPDKSGLPSDRFSAERTGGSVSTLTIQRTQQEDSAVYLCASSLGPGQGYTFGSGTRLTVV.

There are a few counts of this clone. The V gene is TRBV2, the J gene TRBJ1-1, with D tentatively TRBD1 (5 bases). The CDR3 is 14 residues long. Trimming stripped 6 bases from V and 4 bases from J, with 15 bases between. CDR1 is SNHLY and CDR2 is FYNNEI in the germline V gene. The CDR3 spells CASRTRGRGTEAFF. The CDR3 region has the DNA TGTGCCAGCAGGACGCGAGGTAGGGGCACTGAAGCTTTCTTT.

The chain has TRBV10-3 and TRBJ1-2; 8 bases map to TRBD1. This CDR3 comprises 14 residues. CDR1 ENHRY and CDR2 SYGVKD come from the germline V gene. Trimming cost V 5 bases and J 8 bases; bases outside gene matches: 10. The CDR3 DNA reads TGTGCCATCAGTCCGTGGACAGGGACTCCGGGCTACACCTTC. This codes for CAISPWTGTPGYTF.

CDR3 in DNA: TGTGCCAGCAGCCAACGAAGAGAGGCAAGCACAGATACGCAGTATTTT. Amino acid sequence: CASSQRREASTDTQYF. This chain joins TRBV14 and TRBJ2-3; D unresolved. The germline CDR1 and CDR2 sequences are SGHDN and FVKESK. The ends were cut back, 2 bases at V and 0 bases at J, with 12 bases in the middle. This CDR3 contains 16 residues.

CDR3 protein: CASNGGGTDTQYF. Here the CDR3 DNA reads TGTGCCAGCAATGGGGGGGGTACAGATACGCAGTATTTT. The J gene is TRBJ2-3, the V gene TRBV28; 7 bases fit TRBD2. V lost 7 bases to trimming and J lost 3 bases; unmatched junction nucleotides: 4. Looked up from germline, CDR1 is MDHEN and CDR2 is SYDVKM. This CDR3 spans 13 amino acids.

This chain uses TRBV4-3 with TRBJ2-1; possible D gene TRBD2, 5 bases. Per germline, CDR1 LGHNA and CDR2 YSLEER. V lost 0 bases and J lost 4, with 10 bases in between. The CDR3 is made up of 15 amino acids. This CDR3 reads CASSQDGGAYNEQFF. CDR3 coding DNA: TGCGCCAGCAGCCAAGATGGAGGAGCTTACAATGAGCAGTTCTTC.

CDR3 sequence reads: CASSRVGSGVKETQYF. DNA for the CDR3: TGTGCCAGCAGCCGAGTAGGTAGCGGAGTTAAAGAGACCCAGTACTTC. The chain carries TRBV11-2 and TRBJ2-5; D perhaps matches TRBD2 (6 bases). The ends were cut back, 5 bases at V and 3 bases at J, with 19 bases in the middle. Germline CDR1 is SGHAT and CDR2 is FQNNGV. The CDR3 is made up of 16 amino acids.

Only one count was recorded for this clone. The chain combines TRBV9 with TRBJ1-2, with D possibly TRBD1 on 6 matching bases. The germline V gene encodes CDR1 SGDLS and CDR2 YYNGEE. The CDR3 length is 14 residues. V was trimmed by 4 bases and J by 2 bases, leaving 12 bases between them. The CDR3, as DNA: TGTGCCAGCAGCCCCGTGACAGGAAACTATGGCTACACCTTC. This sequence encodes CASSPVTGNYGYTF.

For the CDR3, the DNA is TGTGCCAGCAGCTCCCAACTAGCGGGGGGGTCAGGGACCCAGTACTTC. It translates to CASSSQLAGGSGTQYF. The chain is built from TRBV7-2 and TRBJ2-5; 13 bases match TRBD2. Trimming removed 4 bases from V and 7 bases from J; junction bases left unmatched: 9. The CDR3 runs 16 residues. CDR1 and CDR2 from the germline V gene are SGHTA and FQGNSA. The variable domain in full, completed from reference TRBV7-2 and TRBJ2-5, reads GAGVSQSPSNKVTEKGKDVELRCDPISGHTALYWYRQSLGQGLEFLIYFQGNSAPDKSGLPSDRFSAERTGGSVSTLTIQRTQQEDSAVYLCASSSQLAGGSGTQYFGPGTRLLVL.

This chain connects TRBV5-1 to TRBJ1-4; 8 bases are a match to TRBD1. With V trimmed by 0 bases and J by 7 bases, 8 bases remained unmatched. The germline gives CDR1 SGHRS, CDR2 YFSETQ. The CDR3 consists of 16 residues. CDR3 region: CASSLAFRGRGEKLFF. CDR3 DNA sequence: TGCGCCAGCAGCTTGGCCTTCAGGGGGCGAGGTGAAAAACTGTTTTTT.

This rearrangement joins TRBV4-1 to TRBJ2-5; 12 nucleotides line up with TRBD2. Near its end, the DNA agrees better with TRBJ2-7, so the J call may be wrong. CDR3 length: 15 amino acids. Germline assignment: CDR1 MGHRA and CDR2 YSYEKL. DNA for the CDR3: TGCGCCAGCAGTTTCGGACTAGCGGGGTCCTACGAGCAGTACTTC. Amino acid sequence: CASSFGLAGSYEQYF.

The V gene is TRBV4-3, the J gene TRBJ2-2; a weak D match, TRBD1 (5 bases). With 0 bases removed from V and 6 bases from J, the gap between germline ends came to 11 bases. This CDR3 comprises 15 residues. Germline CDR1 LGHNA, CDR2 YSLEER. The CDR3 protein is CASSQDWGKAGELFF. The CDR3 coding sequence is TGCGCCAGCAGCCAAGATTGGGGCAAAGCCGGGGAGCTGTTTTTT.

On this clone itself: The junction departs from the called germline gene at one end, perhaps through a read error. The genes are TRBV11-2 and TRBJ2-6; a weak D match, TRBD1 (6 bases). From germline, CDR1 is SGHAT and CDR2 FQNNGV. The CDR3 loop spans 19 amino acids. Here the CDR3 reads CASGLPRQEPYSGANVLTF. The CDR3 region has the DNA TGTGCCAGCGGCTTGCCCCGACAGGAACCCTACTCTGGGGCCAACGTCCTGACTTTC. The full variable domain, its missing parts supplied by reference TRBV11-2 and TRBJ2-6, is EAGVAQSPRYKIIEKRQSVAFWCNPISGHATLYWYQQILGQGPKLLIQFQNNGVVDDSQLPKDRFSAERLKGVDSTLKIQPAKLEDSAVYLCASGLPRQEPYSGANVLTFGAGSRLTVL.

V is TRBV5-1 and J is TRBJ2-7, with 12 bases that match TRBD1. V lost 1 base and J lost 0; bases outside the gene matches: 8. The length of the CDR3 is 18 residues. Germline values: CDR1 SGHRS, CDR2 YFSETQ. The CDR3 region is CASSLQLPGQGASYEQYF. The DNA for the CDR3 is TGCGCCAGCAGCTTGCAATTACCGGGACAGGGGGCCTCCTACGAGCAGTACTTC.

This chain uses TRBV6-5 with TRBJ2-2; 10 bases line up with TRBD1. J gave up 6 bases and V 1 base, and 5 bases lay outside the gene matches. Germline V gene sequence: CDR1 MNHEY, CDR2 SVGAGI. The CDR3 runs 16 residues. The CDR3 DNA sequence: TGTGCCAGCAGTTACTGGACCGGGACAGGGGCCGGGGAGCTGTTTTTT. Residues: CASSYWTGTGAGELFF.

The chain has TRBV6-1 and TRBJ1-1; D gene ambiguous. V lost 5 bases and J 0 bases, leaving 10 bases between the germline ends. This CDR3 has 14 residues. CDR1 is MNHNS and CDR2 is SASEGT in the germline V gene. The CDR3 sequence: CASSLTPMNTEAFF. The CDR3 coding sequence is TGTGCCAGCAGTTTGACACCCATGAACACTGAAGCTTTCTTT.

This chain uses TRBV27 with TRBJ1-1, with TRBD1 as a possible D gene (6 bases). V was trimmed by 2 bases and J by 0 bases, leaving 10 bases between them. The CDR3 length is 15 residues. Germline V CDR1 and CDR2: MNHEY, SMNVEV (reference sequence). CDR3 sequence reads: CASSLMSGVNTEAFF. In DNA, the CDR3 is TGTGCCAGCAGTTTAATGTCAGGGGTGAACACTGAAGCTTTCTTT.

As regards this clone: Compared with germline, one end of the junction differs, possibly owing to a read error. V usage is TRBV13 and J usage is TRBJ2-4; a possible D gene is TRBD1 (7 bases). The CDR3 has 20 amino acids. The V gene's germline CDR1 is PRHDT and CDR2 FYEKMQ (reference sequence). The CDR3 protein is CASSPPRVLGGKLAKNSQYF. The CDR3 coding sequence is TGTGCCAGCAGCCCCCCCAGAGTCCTAGGGGGCAAACTAGCCAAAAACAGTCAGTACTTC.